Presented here are 14 T cell receptor beta chains from one specimen sequenced in a study of T cell responses to AZD1222 COVID-19 vaccine. TCRdb's table, derived via immunoSEQ multiplex PCR, lists solely in-frame clones and lacks some. The top ten hold less than 3% of the sample, which has 150,000 to 200,000 clones, 87% seen once. This sample comprised peripheral blood, obtained on day 0 of MenACWY control vaccination. These receptors were obtained from an adult in good health.

The chain uses TRBV6-1 and TRBJ1-6; D unresolved. The CDR3 extends over 14 amino acids. CDR1 is MNHNS, CDR2 SASEGT, per germline. Deletions cut 0 bases from V and 8 bases from J, with 8 bases between. CDR3 region: CASSEAVTYSPLHF. The CDR3 bases are TGTGCCAGCAGTGAAGCAGTAACTTATTCACCCCTCCACTTT.

This chain uses TRBV15 with TRBJ2-4; possible D gene TRBD2, 5 bases. Germline V gene data show CDR1 as LNHNV and CDR2 as YYDKDF (reference sequence). V shed 6 bases and J shed 1 base, with 13 bases lying between them. The CDR3 is made up of 15 amino acids. CDR3 protein: CATSFQREAKNIQYF. CDR3 bases: TGTGCCACCAGTTTCCAAAGGGAGGCCAAAAACATTCAGTACTTC.

The rearrangement links TRBV18 to TRBJ1-1; D gene uncertain. Trimming removed 2 bases from V and 3 bases from J, with 13 bases in between. This CDR3 is 15 amino acids long. The germline CDR1 and CDR2 sequences are KGHSH and LQKENI. CDR3 nucleotide sequence: TGTGCCAGCTCACCATCACAGAGTGGGCACACTGAAGCTTTCTTT. This sequence encodes CASSPSQSGHTEAFF.

This clone has only a few counts. V and J are TRBV18 and TRBJ1-4; D gene uncertain. The CDR3 covers 13 residues. Between the trimmed V and J ends, which lost 2 bases and 5 bases, there was a span of 6 bases. The germline V gene encodes CDR1 KGHSH and CDR2 LQKENI. This chain's CDR3 is CASSPVRNEKLFF. The CDR3 DNA reads as TGTGCCAGCTCACCAGTCAGGAATGAAAAACTGTTTTTT.

For this clone: The sample holds other DNA sequences that translate to the same CDR3. This chain connects TRBV11-3 to TRBJ2-3, with TRBD1 matching over 8 bases. The CDR3 contains 13 residues. V dropped 4 bases and J dropped 4; count of bases not matched to a gene: 1. CDR1 and CDR2 from the germline V gene are SGHNT and YENEEA. CDR3 nucleotides: TGTGCCAGCAGCTCGACAGGGGCAGATACGCAGTATTTT. It is translated as CASSSTGADTQYF.

CDR3 residues: CATSRAGVAEAFF. DNA for the CDR3: TGTGCCACCAGCAGAGCCGGGGTTGCTGAAGCTTTCTTT. The J gene is TRBJ1-1, the V gene TRBV15; no clear D gene. The V end lost 1 base, the J end lost 6 bases, and 9 bases lay between the germline ends. Germline V gene data show CDR1 as LNHNV and CDR2 as YYDKDF (reference sequence). This CDR3 is built from 13 residues.

This clone was seen a handful of times. The chain has TRBV27 and TRBJ1-2; D possibly corresponds to TRBD1 (5 bases). There are 13 residues in the CDR3. V dropped 5 bases and J dropped 4 bases, with 11 bases sitting between them. Germline lookup yields CDR1 MNHEY and CDR2 SMNVEV (reference sequence). The CDR3 DNA reads TGTGCCAGCAGTCCCGGGACGACCTATGGCTACACCTTC. This encodes CASSPGTTYGYTF.

This sequence joins TRBV19 and TRBJ1-4, with D possibly being TRBD1 (5 bases). Per the germline V gene, CDR1 is LNHDA and CDR2 is SQIVND (reference sequence). Deletions cut 5 bases from V and 5 bases from J, with 12 bases between. The CDR3 covers 14 residues. The CDR3 loop reads CASSLRQLNEKLFF. DNA of the CDR3: TGTGCCAGTAGTCTACGACAGCTGAATGAAAAACTGTTTTTT.

This clone was seen once. The J gene is TRBJ1-1, the V gene TRBV7-2; D call uncertain. The CDR3 has 13 amino acids. Germline V lookup: CDR1 SGHTA, CDR2 FQGNSA. The V end lost 2 bases, the J end lost 10 bases, and 14 bases lay between the germline ends. The DNA for the CDR3 is TGTGCCAGCAGCTTATATCAACGGGAGGGAGCTTTCTTT. This translates into CASSLYQREGAFF.

The chain employs TRBV7-2 and TRBJ2-5; D is possibly TRBD1 or TRBD2 (6 bases each). CDR3 length: 16 residues. Trimming took 2 bases from V and 5 from J, leaving 18 bases between them. The germline gives CDR1 SGHTA, CDR2 FQGNSA. As DNA, the CDR3 is TGTGCCAGCAGCTTAAGGGGGGTCGGAGGAGGTGAGACCCAGTACTTC. It is translated as CASSLRGVGGGETQYF.

The chain links TRBV7-8 to TRBJ2-7; a weak D match, TRBD2 (5 bases). The CDR3 consists of 12 residues. V was pared by 5 bases and J by 9 bases, with 14 bases between. Germline values: CDR1 SGHVS, CDR2 FQNEAQ. The CDR3 region is CASSLPSGMQYF. CDR3 coding DNA: TGTGCCAGCAGCCTTCCGTCGGGGATGCAGTACTTC. Filled out from reference TRBV7-8 and TRBJ2-7, the complete variable domain reads GAGVSQSPRYKVAKRGQDVALRCDPISGHVSLFWYQQALGQGPEFLTYFQNEAQLDKSGLPSDRFFAERPEGSVSTLKIQRTQQEDSAVYLCASSLPSGMQYFGPGTRLTVT.

This sequence joins TRBV19 and TRBJ1-2; D not resolved. The CDR3 spans 13 residues. Germline assignment: CDR1 LNHDA and CDR2 SQIVND (reference sequence). Trimming pared 4 bases from V and 6 bases from J, leaving 12 bases between. The CDR3 DNA sequence: TGTGCCAGTAGTAAGCGAGGAGGCGATGGCTACACCTTC. Encoded protein: CASSKRGGDGYTF.

V gene TRBV5-1 combines with J gene TRBJ1-1; 7 bases are shared with TRBD1. V shed 4 bases and J 8 bases; nucleotides not matched to a gene: 8. Germline values: CDR1 SGHRS, CDR2 YFSETQ. The CDR3 length is 13 residues. CDR3: CASSPGQVAEAFF. For the CDR3, the DNA is TGCGCCAGCAGCCCCGGACAGGTCGCAGAAGCTTTCTTT.

This clone was picked up one time. The gene calls are TRBV20-1 and TRBJ1-5, with D unclear. The germline V and J ends were trimmed by 1 base and 6 bases, with 4 bases remaining between them. Germline CDR1 reads DFQATT; CDR2 reads SNEGSKA (reference sequence). The CDR3 consists of 11 residues. CDR3 residues: CSARVGQPQHF. CDR3 coding DNA: TGCAGTGCTAGAGTGGGTCAGCCCCAGCATTTT.